This TCR beta chain was captured by sequencing in a study of molecular identifiers for immune sequencing clone quantification. In the study overall: Five portions were made in replicates from RNA of roughly 20,000 or 100,000 naive CD8 cells, and four underwent sequencing. The study, taken as a whole, reports: In naive cells, under 1% of molecules belonged to clones above 20 RNA copies, against over 99% in effector cells. Barcodes shared by identical TCR molecules could lead to underestimated sizes of highly expanded clones.

About this clonotype: Its cognate antigen is unknown. A clone one base away is much larger, so this may be a read error. No conserved phenylalanine or tryptophan is present at the end of the CDR3, so a read error is the likely explanation.

MiXCR was run by TCRdb on the PCR reads, yielding one entry per CDR3 protein. The top ten clones hold 0.7% to 0.95% of a sample with hundreds of thousands of distinct CDR3 sequences, 25% of them seen once. The V end lost 0 bases, the J end lost 7 bases, and 22 bases lay between the germline ends. The CDR3 extends over 18 amino acids. Germline CDR1 SGHVS, CDR2 FNYEAQ. This chain joins TRBV7-6 and TRBJ2-1, with a possible D match to TRBD1 (5 bases). The sample taken for sequencing was naive CD8+ T cells from blood, with Jurkat cell RNA spiked in. Specified subset: FACS-sorted CD8+CD4-CCR7+CD45RA+ naive T cells. The origin of this receptor is a human donor in good health. Some libraries in this study had Jurkat cell RNA spiked in. The CDR3 region has the DNA TGTGCCAGCAGCTTAGCCTGGAACCGACAGCCTATACTTAATGAGCAGTTCTAC. It translates to CASSLAWNRQPILNEQFY.